The TCR beta chain described here comes from a study of brain T cells in children with intractable seizures. Study-wide findings and caveats: Pre- and post-surgery blood differed in depth, so pre-surgery absences may be undersampling.

Libraries were prepared by immunoSEQ multiplex PCR; TCRdb keeps only in-frame clonotypes and omits some of them. Here the sample spans roughly 80,000 clones, under 95% being singletons. Surgery cases with the highest brain T cell transcript signatures were chosen for sequencing. Germline V gene lookup returns CDR1 SEHNR and CDR2 FQNEAQ (reference sequence). V dropped 5 bases and J dropped 6; count of bases not matched to a gene: 9. The CDR3 is 14 amino acids. Turning to this clone: Its antigen is undetermined.

This sequence originates from a girl aged 2 to 9 with Rasmussen encephalitis and intractable seizures. Sample: peripheral blood, taken at surgery. The chain has TRBV7-9 and TRBJ1-1, with TRBD1 identical over 7 bases. CDR3 residues: CASSGIGGRAEAFF. Here the CDR3 DNA reads TGTGCCAGCAGCGGAATAGGGGGCCGGGCTGAAGCTTTCTTT.